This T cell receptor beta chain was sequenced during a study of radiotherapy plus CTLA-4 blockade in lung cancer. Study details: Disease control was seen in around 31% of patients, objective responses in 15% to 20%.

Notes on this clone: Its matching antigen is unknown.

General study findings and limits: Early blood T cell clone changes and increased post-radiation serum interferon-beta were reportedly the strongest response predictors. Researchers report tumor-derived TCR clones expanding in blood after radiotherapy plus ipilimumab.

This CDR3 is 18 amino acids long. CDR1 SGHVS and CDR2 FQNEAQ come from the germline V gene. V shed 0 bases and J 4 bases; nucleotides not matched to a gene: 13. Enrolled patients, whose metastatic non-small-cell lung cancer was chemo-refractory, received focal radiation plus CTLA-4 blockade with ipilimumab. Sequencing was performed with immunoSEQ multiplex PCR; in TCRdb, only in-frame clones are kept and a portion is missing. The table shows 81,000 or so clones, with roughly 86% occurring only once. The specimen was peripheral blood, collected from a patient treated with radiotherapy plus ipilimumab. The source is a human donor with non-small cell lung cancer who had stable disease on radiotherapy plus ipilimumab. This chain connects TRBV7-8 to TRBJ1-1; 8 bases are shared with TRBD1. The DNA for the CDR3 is TGTGCCAGCAGCTTAGCGCTAGGGCAGGGGGCGAGTGTCACTGAAGCTTTCTTT. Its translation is CASSLALGQGASVTEAFF. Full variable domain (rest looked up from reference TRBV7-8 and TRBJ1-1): GAGVSQSPRYKVAKRGQDVALRCDPISGHVSLFWYQQALGQGPEFLTYFQNEAQLDKSGLPSDRFFAERPEGSVSTLKIQRTQQEDSAVYLCASSLALGQGASVTEAFFGQGTRLTVV.